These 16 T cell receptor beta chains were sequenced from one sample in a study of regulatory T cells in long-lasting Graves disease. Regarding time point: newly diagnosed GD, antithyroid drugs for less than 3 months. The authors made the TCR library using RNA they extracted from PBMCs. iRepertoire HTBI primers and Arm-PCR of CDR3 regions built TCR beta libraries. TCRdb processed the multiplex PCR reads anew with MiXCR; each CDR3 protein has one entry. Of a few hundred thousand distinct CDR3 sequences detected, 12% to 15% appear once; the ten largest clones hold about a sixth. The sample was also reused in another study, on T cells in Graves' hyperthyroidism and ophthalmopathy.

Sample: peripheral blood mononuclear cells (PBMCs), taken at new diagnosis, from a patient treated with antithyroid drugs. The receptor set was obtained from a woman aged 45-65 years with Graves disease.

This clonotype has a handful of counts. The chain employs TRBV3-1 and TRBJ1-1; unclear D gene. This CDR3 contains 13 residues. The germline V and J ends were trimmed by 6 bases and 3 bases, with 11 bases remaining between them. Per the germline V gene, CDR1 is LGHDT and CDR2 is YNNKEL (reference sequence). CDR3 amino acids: CASRPRLYTEAFF. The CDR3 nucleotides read TGTGCCAGCAGGCCCAGATTGTACACTGAAGCTTTCTTT.

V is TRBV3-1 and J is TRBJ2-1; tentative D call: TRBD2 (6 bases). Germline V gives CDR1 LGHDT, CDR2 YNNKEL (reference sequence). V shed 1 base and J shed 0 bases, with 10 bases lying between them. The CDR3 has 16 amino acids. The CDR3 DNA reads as TGTGCCAGCAGCCAAGTAGACGGGAGCTCCTACAATGAGCAGTTCTTC. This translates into CASSQVDGSSYNEQFF.

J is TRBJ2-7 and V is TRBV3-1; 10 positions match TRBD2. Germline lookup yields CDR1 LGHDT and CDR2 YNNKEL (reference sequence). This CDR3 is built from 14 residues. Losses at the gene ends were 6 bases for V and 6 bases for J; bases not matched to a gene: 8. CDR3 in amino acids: CASSPLAGASEQYF. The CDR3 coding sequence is TGTGCCAGCAGTCCTCTAGCGGGAGCCTCCGAGCAGTACTTC.

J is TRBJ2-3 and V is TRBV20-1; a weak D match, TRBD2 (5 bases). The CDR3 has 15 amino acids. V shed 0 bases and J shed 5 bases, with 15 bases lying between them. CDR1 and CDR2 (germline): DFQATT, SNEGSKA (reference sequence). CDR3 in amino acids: CSAREPARVGDTQYF. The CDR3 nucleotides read TGCAGTGCTAGAGAACCAGCGAGGGTAGGAGATACGCAGTATTTT.

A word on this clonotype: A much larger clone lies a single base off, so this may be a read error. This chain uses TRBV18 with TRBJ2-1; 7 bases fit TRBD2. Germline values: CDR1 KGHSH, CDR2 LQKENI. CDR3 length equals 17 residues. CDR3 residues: CASSLVDAGVSYNKQFF. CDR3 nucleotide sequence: TGTGCCAGCTCCCTGGTAGATGCGGGAGTCTCCTACAATAAGCAGTTCTTC.

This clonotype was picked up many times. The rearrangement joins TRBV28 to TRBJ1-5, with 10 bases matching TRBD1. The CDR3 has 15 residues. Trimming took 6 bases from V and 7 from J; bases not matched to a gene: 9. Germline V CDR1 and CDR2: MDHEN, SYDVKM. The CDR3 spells CASRGLGQGGQPQHF. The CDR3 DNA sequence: TGTGCCAGCAGAGGGTTAGGACAGGGGGGACAGCCCCAGCATTTT.

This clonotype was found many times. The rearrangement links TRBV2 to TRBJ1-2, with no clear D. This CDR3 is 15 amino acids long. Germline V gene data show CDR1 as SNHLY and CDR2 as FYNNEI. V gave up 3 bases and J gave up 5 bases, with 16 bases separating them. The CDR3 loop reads CASSEQVGGGYGYTF. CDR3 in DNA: TGTGCCAGCAGTGAGCAAGTTGGAGGAGGGTATGGCTACACCTTC.

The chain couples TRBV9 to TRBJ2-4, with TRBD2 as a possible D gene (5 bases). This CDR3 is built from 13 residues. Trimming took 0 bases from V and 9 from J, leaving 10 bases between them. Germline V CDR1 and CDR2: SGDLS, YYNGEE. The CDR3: CASSVGGEGIQYF. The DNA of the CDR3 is TGTGCCAGCAGCGTAGGAGGCGAGGGCATTCAGTACTTC.

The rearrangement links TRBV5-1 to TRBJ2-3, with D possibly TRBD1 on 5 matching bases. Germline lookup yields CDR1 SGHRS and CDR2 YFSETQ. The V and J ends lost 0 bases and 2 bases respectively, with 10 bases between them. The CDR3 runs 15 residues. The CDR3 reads CASSLEGVHTDTQYF. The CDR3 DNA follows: TGCGCCAGCAGCTTGGAAGGGGTACACACAGATACGCAGTATTTT.

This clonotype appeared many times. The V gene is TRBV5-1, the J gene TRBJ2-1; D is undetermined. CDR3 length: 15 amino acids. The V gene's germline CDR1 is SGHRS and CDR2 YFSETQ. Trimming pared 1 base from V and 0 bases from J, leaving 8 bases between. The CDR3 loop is CASSLLWSSYNEQFF. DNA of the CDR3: TGCGCCAGCAGCTTGTTGTGGAGCTCCTACAATGAGCAGTTCTTC.

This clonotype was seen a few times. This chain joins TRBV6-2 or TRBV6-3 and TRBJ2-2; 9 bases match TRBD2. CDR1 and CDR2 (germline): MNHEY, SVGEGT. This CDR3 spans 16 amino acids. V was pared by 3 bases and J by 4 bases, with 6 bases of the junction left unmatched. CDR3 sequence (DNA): TGTGCCAGCAGTTATGACGCTAGCGGGGCCACCGGGGAGCTGTTTTTT. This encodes CASSYDASGATGELFF.

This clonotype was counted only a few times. The CDR3 loop is CASRDTGGTEAFF. The DNA for the CDR3 is TGTGCCAGCAGGGATACAGGGGGCACTGAAGCTTTCTTT. The chain is built from TRBV6-4 and TRBJ1-1; 8 bases align to TRBD1. The germline V gene encodes CDR1 MRHNA and CDR2 SNTAGT. The CDR3 runs 13 residues. With V trimmed by 6 bases and J by 4 bases, 4 bases remained unmatched.

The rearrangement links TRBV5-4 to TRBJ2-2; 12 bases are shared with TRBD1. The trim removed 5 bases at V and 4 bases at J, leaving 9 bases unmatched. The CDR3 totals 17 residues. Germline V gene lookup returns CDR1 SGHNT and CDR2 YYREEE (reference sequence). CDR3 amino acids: CASSFLGGQGATGELFF. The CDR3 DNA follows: TGTGCCAGCAGTTTCCTAGGGGGACAGGGGGCCACCGGGGAGCTGTTTTTT.

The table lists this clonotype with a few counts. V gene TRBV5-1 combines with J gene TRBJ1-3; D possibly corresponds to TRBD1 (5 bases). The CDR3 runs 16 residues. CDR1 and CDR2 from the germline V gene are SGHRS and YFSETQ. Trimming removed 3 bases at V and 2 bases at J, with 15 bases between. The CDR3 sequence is CASSSLGWGAGNTIYF. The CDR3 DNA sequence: TGCGCCAGCAGCTCCCTCGGATGGGGGGCTGGAAACACCATATATTTT.

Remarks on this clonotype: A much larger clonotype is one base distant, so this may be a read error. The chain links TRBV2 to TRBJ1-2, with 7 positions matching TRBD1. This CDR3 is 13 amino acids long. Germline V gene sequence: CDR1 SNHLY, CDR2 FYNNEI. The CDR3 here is CAGSPTGIYGYTF. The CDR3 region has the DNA TGTGCCGGCAGCCCGACAGGGATCTATGGCTACACCTTC.

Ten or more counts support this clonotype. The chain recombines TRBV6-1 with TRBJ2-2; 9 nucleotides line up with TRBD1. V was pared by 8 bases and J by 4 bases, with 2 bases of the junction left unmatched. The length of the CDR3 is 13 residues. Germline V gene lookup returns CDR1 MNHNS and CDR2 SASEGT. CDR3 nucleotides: TGTGCCAGCGGACAGGGGTTCACCGGGGAGCTGTTTTTT. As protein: CASGQGFTGELFF.